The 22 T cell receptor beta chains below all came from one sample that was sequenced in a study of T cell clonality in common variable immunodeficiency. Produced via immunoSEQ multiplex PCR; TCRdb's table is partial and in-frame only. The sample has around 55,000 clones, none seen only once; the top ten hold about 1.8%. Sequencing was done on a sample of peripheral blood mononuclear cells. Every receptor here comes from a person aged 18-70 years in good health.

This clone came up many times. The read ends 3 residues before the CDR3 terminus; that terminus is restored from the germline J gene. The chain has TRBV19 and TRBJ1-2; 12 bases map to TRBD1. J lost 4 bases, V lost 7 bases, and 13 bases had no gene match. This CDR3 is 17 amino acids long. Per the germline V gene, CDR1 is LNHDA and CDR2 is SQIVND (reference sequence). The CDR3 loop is CASTSTGTGGLFYGYTF. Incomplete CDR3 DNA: TGTGCCAGTACTTCGACCGGGACAGGGGGCCTGTTCTATGGC.

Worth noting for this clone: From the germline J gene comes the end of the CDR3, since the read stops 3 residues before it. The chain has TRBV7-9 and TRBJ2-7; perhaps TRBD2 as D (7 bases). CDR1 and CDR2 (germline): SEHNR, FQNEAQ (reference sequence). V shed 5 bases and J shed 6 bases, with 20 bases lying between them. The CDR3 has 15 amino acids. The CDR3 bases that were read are TGTGCCAGCAGCCGCGGGGGAGCGATAGGGGGCGAG. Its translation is CASSRGGAIGGE. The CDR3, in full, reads CASSRGGAIGGEQYF.

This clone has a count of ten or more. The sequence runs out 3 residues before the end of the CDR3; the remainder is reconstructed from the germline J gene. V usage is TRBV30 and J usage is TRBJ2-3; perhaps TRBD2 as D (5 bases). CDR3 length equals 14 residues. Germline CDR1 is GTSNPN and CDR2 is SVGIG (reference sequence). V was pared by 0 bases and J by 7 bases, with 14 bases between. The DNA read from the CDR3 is TGTGCCTGGAGTGTACTAGGGAAGCGGAATACG. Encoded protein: CAWSVLGKRNT. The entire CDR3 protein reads CAWSVLGKRNTQYF.

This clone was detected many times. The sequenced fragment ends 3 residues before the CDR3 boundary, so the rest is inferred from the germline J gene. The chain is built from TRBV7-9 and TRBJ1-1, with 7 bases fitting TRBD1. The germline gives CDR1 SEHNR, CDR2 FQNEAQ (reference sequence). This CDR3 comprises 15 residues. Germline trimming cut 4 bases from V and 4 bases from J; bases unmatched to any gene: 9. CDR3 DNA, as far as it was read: TGTGCCAGCAGCTCTCATCGGGACAGACGCACTGAA. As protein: CASSSHRDRRTE. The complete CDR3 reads CASSSHRDRRTEAFF.

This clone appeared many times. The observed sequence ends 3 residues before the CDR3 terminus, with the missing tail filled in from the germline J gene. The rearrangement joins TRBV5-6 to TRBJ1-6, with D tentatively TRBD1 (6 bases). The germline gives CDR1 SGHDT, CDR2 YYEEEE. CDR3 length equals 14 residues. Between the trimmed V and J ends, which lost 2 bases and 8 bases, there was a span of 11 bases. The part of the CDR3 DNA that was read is TGTGCCAGCAGCTTACTGAACAGGGATTCACCC. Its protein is CASSLLNRDSP. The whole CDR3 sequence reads CASSLLNRDSPLHF.

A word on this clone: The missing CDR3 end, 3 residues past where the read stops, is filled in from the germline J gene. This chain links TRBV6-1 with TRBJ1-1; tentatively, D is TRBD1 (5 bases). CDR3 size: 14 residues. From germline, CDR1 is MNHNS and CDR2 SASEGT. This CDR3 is CASSEVGDSYEAFF. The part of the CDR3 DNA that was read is TGTGCCAGCAGTGAAGTAGGGGATTCCTACGAG.

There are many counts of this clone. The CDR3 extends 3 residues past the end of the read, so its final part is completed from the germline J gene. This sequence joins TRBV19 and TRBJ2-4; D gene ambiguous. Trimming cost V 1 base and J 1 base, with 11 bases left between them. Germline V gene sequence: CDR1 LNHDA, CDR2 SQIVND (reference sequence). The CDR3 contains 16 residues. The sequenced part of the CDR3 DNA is TGTGCCAGTAGTATAGTACTACTACGGGCCAAAAACATT. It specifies CASSIVLLRAKNI. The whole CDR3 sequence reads CASSIVLLRAKNIQYF.

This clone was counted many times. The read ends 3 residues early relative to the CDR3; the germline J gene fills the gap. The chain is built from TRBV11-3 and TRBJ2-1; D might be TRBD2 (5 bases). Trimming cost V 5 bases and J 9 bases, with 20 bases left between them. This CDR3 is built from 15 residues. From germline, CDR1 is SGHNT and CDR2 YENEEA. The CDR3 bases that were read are TGTGCCAGCAGCCCCGCTACTAGTAGGGCCGGTGAG. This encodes CASSPATSRAGE. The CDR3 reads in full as CASSPATSRAGEQFF.

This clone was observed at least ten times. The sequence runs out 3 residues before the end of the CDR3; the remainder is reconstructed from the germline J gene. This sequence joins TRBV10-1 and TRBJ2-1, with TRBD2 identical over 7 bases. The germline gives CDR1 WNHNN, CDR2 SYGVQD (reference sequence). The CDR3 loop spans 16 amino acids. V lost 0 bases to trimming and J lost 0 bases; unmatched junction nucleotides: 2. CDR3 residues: CASSESGGSSYNEQFF. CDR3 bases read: TGCGCCAGCAGTGAGTCCGGGGGGAGCTCCTACAATGAG.

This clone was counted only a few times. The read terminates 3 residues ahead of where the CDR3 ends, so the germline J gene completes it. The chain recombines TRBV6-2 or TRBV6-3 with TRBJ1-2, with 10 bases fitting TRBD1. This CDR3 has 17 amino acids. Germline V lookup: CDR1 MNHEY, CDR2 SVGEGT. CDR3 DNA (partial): TGTGCCAGCAGTTACTCCGACAGGGGGCCTAGATCCTACGAC. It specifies CASSYSDRGPRSYD. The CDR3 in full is CASSYSDRGPRSYDYTF.

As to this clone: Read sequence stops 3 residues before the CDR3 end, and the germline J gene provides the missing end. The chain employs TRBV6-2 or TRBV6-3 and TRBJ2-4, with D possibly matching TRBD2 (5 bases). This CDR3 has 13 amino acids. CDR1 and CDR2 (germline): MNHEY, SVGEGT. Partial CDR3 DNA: TGTGCCAGCATCCGGGCCGCGGGCGATGGT. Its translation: CASIRAAGDG. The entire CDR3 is CASIRAAGDGQYF.

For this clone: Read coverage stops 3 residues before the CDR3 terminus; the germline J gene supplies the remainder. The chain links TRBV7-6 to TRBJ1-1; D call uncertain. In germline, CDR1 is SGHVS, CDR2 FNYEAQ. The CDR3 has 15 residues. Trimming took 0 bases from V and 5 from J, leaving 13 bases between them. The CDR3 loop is CASSLARGSATEAFF. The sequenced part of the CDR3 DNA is TGTGCCAGCAGCTTAGCGCGCGGATCAGCGACTGAA.

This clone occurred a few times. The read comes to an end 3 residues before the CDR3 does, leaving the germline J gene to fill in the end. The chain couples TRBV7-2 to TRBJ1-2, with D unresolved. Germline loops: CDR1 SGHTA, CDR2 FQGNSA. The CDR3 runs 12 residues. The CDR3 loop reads CASSLVSDTYTF. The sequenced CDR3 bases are TGTGCCAGCAGCTTAGTGTCAGATACC. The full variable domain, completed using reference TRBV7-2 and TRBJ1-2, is GAGVSQSPSNKVTEKGKDVELRCDPISGHTALYWYRQSLGQGLEFLIYFQGNSAPDKSGLPSDRFSAERTGGSVSTLTIQRTQQEDSAVYLCASSLVSDTYTFGSGTRLTVV.

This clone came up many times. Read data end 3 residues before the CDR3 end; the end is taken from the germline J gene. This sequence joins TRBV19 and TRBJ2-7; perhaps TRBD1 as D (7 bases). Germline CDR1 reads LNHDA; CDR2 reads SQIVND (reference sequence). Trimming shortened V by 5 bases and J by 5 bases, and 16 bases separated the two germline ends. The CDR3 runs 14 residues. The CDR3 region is CASSPRQGGDEQYF. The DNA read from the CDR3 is TGTGCCAGTAGTCCTCGACAGGGCGGGGACGAG.

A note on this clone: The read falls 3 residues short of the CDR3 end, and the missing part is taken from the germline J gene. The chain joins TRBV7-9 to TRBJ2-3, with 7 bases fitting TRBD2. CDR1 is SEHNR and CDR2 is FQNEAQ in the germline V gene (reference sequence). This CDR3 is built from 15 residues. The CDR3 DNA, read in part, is TGTGCCAGCAGCTTAGTGGAACTAGCGAGGGAGACG. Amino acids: CASSLVELARET. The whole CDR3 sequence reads CASSLVELARETQYF. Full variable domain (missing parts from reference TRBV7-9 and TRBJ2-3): DTGVSQNPRHKITKRGQNVTFRCDPISEHNRLYWYRQTLGQGPEFLTYFQNEAQLEKSRLLSDRFSAERPKGSFSTLEIQRTEQGDSAMYLCASSLVELARETQYFGPGTRLTVL.

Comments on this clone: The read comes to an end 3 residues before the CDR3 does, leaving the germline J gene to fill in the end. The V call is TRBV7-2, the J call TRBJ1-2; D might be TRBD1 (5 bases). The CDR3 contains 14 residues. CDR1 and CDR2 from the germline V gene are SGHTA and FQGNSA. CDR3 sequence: CASSLRRGSYDYTF. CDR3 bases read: TGTGCCAGCAGCTTGCGGAGGGGCTCCTACGAC.

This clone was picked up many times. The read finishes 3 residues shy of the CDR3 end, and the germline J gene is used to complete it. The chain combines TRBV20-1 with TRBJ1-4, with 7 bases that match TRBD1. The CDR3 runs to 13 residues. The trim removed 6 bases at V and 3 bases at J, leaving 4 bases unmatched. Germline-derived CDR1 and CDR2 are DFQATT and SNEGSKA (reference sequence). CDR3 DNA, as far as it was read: TGCAGTGCCTCGGGACAGTCTAATGAAAAA. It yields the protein CSASGQSNEK. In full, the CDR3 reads CSASGQSNEKLFF.

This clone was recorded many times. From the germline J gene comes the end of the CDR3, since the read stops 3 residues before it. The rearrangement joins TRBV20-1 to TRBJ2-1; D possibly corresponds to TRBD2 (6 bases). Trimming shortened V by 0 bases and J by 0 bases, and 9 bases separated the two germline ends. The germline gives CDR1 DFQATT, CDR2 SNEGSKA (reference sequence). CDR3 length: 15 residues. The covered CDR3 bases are TGCAGTGCTAGAGATGCGGACTACTCCTACAATGAG. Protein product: CSARDADYSYNE. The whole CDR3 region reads CSARDADYSYNEQFF.

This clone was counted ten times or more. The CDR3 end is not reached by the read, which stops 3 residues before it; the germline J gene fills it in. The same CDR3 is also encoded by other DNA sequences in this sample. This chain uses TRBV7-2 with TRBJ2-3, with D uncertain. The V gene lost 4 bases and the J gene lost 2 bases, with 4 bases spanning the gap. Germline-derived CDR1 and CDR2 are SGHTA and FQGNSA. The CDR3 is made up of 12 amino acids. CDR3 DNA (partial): TGTGCCAGCAGCTCTTCCACAGATACG. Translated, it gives CASSSSTDT. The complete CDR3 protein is CASSSSTDTQYF. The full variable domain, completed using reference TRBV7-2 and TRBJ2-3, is GAGVSQSPSNKVTEKGKDVELRCDPISGHTALYWYRQSLGQGLEFLIYFQGNSAPDKSGLPSDRFSAERTGGSVSTLTIQRTQQEDSAVYLCASSSSTDTQYFGPGTRLTVL.

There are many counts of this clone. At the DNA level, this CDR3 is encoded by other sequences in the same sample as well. The CDR3 bases that were read are TGCGCCAGCAGCTTGATGTTAGCGGGAGGTTACAATGAG. This translates into CASSLMLAGGYNE. The entire CDR3 reads CASSLMLAGGYNEQFF. V usage is TRBV5-1 and J usage is TRBJ2-1; 10 nucleotides match TRBD2. The sequence runs out 3 residues before the end of the CDR3; the remainder is reconstructed from the germline J gene. Germline assignment: CDR1 SGHRS and CDR2 YFSETQ. The trim removed 1 base at V and 4 bases at J, leaving 5 bases unmatched. This CDR3 has 16 amino acids.

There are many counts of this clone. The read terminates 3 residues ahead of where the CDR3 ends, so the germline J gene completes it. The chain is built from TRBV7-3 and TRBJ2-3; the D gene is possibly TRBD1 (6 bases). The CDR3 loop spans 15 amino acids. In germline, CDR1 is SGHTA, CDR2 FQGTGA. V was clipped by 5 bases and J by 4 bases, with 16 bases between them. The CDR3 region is CASSPRGGGADTQYF. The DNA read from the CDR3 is TGTGCCAGCAGCCCGAGAGGGGGTGGAGCAGATACG.

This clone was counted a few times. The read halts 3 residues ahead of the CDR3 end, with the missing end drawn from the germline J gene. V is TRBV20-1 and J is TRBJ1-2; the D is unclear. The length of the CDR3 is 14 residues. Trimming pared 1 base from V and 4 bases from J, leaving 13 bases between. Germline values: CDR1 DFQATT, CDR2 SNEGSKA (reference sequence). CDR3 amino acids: CSARGGEEGYGYTF. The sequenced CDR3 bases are TGCAGTGCTAGAGGCGGGGAGGAGGGCTATGGC.